This T cell receptor beta chain was found in a study of STAT5B mutations in CD4+ large granular lymphocyte leukemia. CDR1 and CDR2 (germline): MRHNA, SNTAGT. V gave up 3 bases and J gave up 1 base, with 3 bases separating them. The CDR3 length is 13 residues. TCRdb keeps only in-frame clones here, not all; method: immunoSEQ multiplex PCR. Of approximately 28,000 clones listed, 85% to 90% are singletons. The sequencing input was CD4+ T cells from blood buffy coats. This sequence joins TRBV6-4 and TRBJ2-2; D ambiguous. This TCR was sampled from a human donor in good health. The CDR3 DNA is TGTGCCAGCAGTGAAGGGAACACCGGGGAGCTGTTTTTT. Amino acid sequence: CASSEGNTGELFF.